This T cell receptor beta chain was retrieved from a study of T cell changes during pregnancy in multiple sclerosis. V shed 4 bases and J shed 5 bases, with 11 bases lying between them. Germline V gives CDR1 GTSNPN, CDR2 SVGIG (reference sequence). The CDR3 has 13 residues. Libraries were prepared by immunoSEQ multiplex PCR; TCRdb keeps only in-frame clonotypes and omits some of them. The sample contains about 69,000 clones, under 95% of which appear only once. The sample in question was peripheral blood, obtained in the third trimester of pregnancy. The sequence came from a female donor with multiple sclerosis, enrolled in a pregnancy study. The genes are TRBV30 and TRBJ1-4, with D possibly TRBD1 on 6 matching bases. CDR3 in DNA: TGTGCCTGGAATTGGCAGGGGAATGAAAAACTGTTTTTT. Protein: CAWNWQGNEKLFF.